This TCR beta chain originates from a study of blood T cell repertoires in COVID-19. The wider study: The study drew acute and convalescent COVID-19 samples from the United States, Italy and Spain. PBMCs, B-cell-depleted T cells, or T cells provided the cDNA or gDNA that made up the material.

Only in-frame clones appear in the TCRdb table, and some are missing; sequencing was by immunoSEQ multiplex PCR. The table has tens of thousands of clones, about 89% seen once. With 5 bases clipped from V and 3 bases from J, the junction kept 9 bases outside the gene matches. Germline loops: CDR1 SGHTA, CDR2 FQGTGA. This CDR3 spans 16 amino acids. The clonotype originates from a man between 65 and 79 years old with active or convalescent COVID-19. The specimen was peripheral blood. This rearrangement joins TRBV7-3 to TRBJ2-2, with 7 bases matching TRBD2. The chain's CDR3 is CASSQTAGRDTGELFF. CDR3 nucleotides: TGTGCCAGCAGCCAGACAGCGGGGAGGGACACCGGGGAGCTGTTTTTT.